The 3 T cell receptor beta chains reported below all come from one sample, sequenced in a study of T cells in localized non-small cell lung cancer. The assay was immunoSEQ multiplex PCR, and TCRdb's table has in-frame clones only and misses some. The sample lists approximately 83,000 clones, roughly 93% occurring once. The specimen was PBMCs, collected before any cancer treatment. These receptors originate from a woman aged 40-69 years with stage II squamous cell lung carcinoma.

The chain links TRBV7-8 to TRBJ2-1; no reliable D call. Germline V CDR1 and CDR2: SGHVS, FQNEAQ. The CDR3 spans 17 residues. Trimming left V 5 bases short and J 0 bases short, with 17 bases between. CDR3 sequence: CASSPLASGRSYNEQFF. For the CDR3, the DNA is TGTGCCAGCAGCCCTCTCGCATCAGGACGCTCCTACAATGAGCAGTTCTTC.

The V and J genes are TRBV5-1 and TRBJ2-1, with D perhaps matching TRBD1 (7 bases). Germline V lookup: CDR1 SGHRS, CDR2 YFSETQ. The CDR3 is 19 amino acids. V gave up 4 bases and J gave up 6 bases, with 29 bases separating them. CDR3 loop: CASSVTGEPGLYTGNEQFF. The CDR3 DNA is TGCGCCAGCAGCGTTACAGGGGAACCAGGACTATATACGGGCAATGAGCAGTTCTTC. Looking up the rest from reference TRBV5-1 and TRBJ2-1 gives the full variable domain: KAGVTQTPRYLIKTRGQQVTLSCSPISGHRSVSWYQQTPGQGLQFLFEYFSETQRNKGNFPGRFSGRQFSNSRSEMNVSTLELGDSALYLCASSVTGEPGLYTGNEQFFGPGTRLTVL.

The V gene is TRBV9, the J gene TRBJ2-1; D remains ambiguous. Per germline, CDR1 SGDLS and CDR2 YYNGEE. V dropped 3 bases and J dropped 15 bases, with 16 bases sitting between them. The CDR3 loop spans 12 amino acids. CDR3 residues: CASSGSGGDRFF. Written as DNA, the CDR3 is TGTGCCAGCAGCGGTTCGGGCGGCGACCGGTTCTTC.